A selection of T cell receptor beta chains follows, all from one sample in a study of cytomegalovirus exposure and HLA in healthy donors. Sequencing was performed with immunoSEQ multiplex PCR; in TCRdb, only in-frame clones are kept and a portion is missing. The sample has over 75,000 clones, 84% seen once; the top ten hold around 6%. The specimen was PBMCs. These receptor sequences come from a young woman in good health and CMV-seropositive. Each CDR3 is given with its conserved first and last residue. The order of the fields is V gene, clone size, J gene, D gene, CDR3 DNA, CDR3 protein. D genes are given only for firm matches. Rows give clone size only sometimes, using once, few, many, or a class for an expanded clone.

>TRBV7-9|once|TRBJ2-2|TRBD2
TGTGCCAGCCGACCTTTGGAGCGGGGGGGCACCGGGGAGCTGTTTTTT
CASRPLERGGTGELFF
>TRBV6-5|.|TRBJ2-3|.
TGTGCCAGCAGTTACTCGAGCGGGAGCACAGATACGCAGTATTTT
CASSYSSGSTDTQYF
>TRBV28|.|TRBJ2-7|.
TGTGCCAGCAGTACCGACAGTGTTCGGCATGATGTAAAAGACTTC
CASSTDSVRHDVKDF
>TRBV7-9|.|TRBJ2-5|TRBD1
TGTGCCAGCATCGTAACAGGGGGCAGGGAGACCCAGTACTTC
CASIVTGGRETQYF
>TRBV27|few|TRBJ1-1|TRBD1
TGTGCCAGCAGCGGGCAGGGGGCTGGGGCTGAAGCTTTCTTT
CASSGQGAGAEAFF
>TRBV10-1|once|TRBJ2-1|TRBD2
TGCGCCAGCAGCGAAGGGACTAGCGGTTACAATGAGCAGTTCTTC
CASSEGTSGYNEQFF
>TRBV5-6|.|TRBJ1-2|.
TGTGCCAGCAGCCGAATTGCGGGGGGGAACTATGGCTACACCTTC
CASSRIAGGNYGYTF
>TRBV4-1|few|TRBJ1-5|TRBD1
TGCGCCAGCAGCCTGATACCGGGACAGCTAAATCAGCCCCAGCATTTT
CASSLIPGQLNQPQHF
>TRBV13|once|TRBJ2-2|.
TGTGCCAGTAAATGGTGGGAGACCGGGGAGCTGTTTTTT
CASKWWETGELFF
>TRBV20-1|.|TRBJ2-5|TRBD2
TGCAGTAGCGGGGGGGAGACCCAGTACTTC
CSSGGETQYF
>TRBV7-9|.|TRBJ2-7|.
TGTGCCAGCAGCTTAGTGGTGACAGTAGCCTACGAGCAGTACTTC
CASSLVVTVAYEQYF
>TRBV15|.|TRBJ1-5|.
TGTGCCACCAGCAGCCAAACAGGGCTTTTAACTCCGGGCAATCAGCCCCAGCATTTT
CATSSQTGLLTPGNQPQHF
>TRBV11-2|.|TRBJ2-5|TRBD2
TGTGCCAGCAGCCCCTCGGGGGGAGAGGAGACCCAGTACTTC
CASSPSGGEETQYF
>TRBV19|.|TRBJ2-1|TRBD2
TGTGCCAGTAGTGAACCGGGACTAGCGTCATACAATGAGCAGTTCTTC
CASSEPGLASYNEQFF
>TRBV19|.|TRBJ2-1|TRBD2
TGTGCCAGTAGTGCGGTAGCGGGAGCAGTTGAGCAGTTCTTC
CASSAVAGAVEQFF
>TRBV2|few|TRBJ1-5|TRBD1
TGTGCCAGCAGTATGACAGGGTTCACCAGTCAGCCCCAGCATTTT
CASSMTGFTSQPQHF
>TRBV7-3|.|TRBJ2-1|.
TGTGCCAGCAGCTTAACCCGGGGGGAGCAGTTCTTC
CASSLTRGEQFF
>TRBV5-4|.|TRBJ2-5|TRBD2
TGTGCCAGCAGCACCGGACTAGCGGGAGGACAGGGGGAGACCCAGTACTTC
CASSTGLAGGQGETQYF
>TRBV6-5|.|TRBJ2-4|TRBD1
TGTGCCAGCCGGGGGACAGGGTCGAACATTCAGTACTTC
CASRGTGSNIQYF
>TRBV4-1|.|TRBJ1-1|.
TGCGCCAGCAGCCAGGAGACAGGCTGGAACACTGAAGCTTTCTTT
CASSQETGWNTEAFF
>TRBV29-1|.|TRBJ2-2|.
TGCAGCGTTGAAGCAGGGGACACCGGGGAGCTGTTTTTT
CSVEAGDTGELFF
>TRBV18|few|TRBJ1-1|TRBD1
TGTGCCAGCTCCCCCACAGGGGACACTGAAGCTTTCTTT
CASSPTGDTEAFF
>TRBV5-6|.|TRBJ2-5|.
TGTGCCAGCAGCTTGGGGAACAGGGCAGAGACCCAGTACTTC
CASSLGNRAETQYF
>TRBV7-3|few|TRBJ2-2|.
TGTGCCAGCAGCCCTATAGCGCCCGCGACCGGGGAGCTGTTTTTT
CASSPIAPATGELFF
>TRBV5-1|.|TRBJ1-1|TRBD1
TGCGCCAGCAGCATCGGGACAGTTGTCCCCACTGAAGCTTTCTTT
CASSIGTVVPTEAFF
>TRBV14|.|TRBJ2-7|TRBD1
TGTGCCAGCAGCCGTACCGGGACAGGGGGTCACGAGCAGTACTTC
CASSRTGTGGHEQYF
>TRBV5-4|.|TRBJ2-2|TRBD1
TGTGCCAGCAGCTTCGGTGGGACAGACACCGGGGAGCTGTTTTTT
CASSFGGTDTGELFF
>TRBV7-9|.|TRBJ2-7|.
TGTGCCAGCAGCCTAGTGGGGCCTACCTACGAGCAGTACTTC
CASSLVGPTYEQYF
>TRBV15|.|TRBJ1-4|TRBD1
TGTGCCACCAGCAGAGGGGGGACAGGGAATGAAAAACTGTTTTTT
CATSRGGTGNEKLFF
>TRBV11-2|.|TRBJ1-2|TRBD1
TGTGCCAGCAGGCCAACAGGGGTCTATGGCTACACCTTC
CASRPTGVYGYTF
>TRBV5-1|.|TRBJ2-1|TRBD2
TGCGCCAGCTATTTGAGCGGGGGGGCTTACAATGAGCAGTTCTTC
CASYLSGGAYNEQFF
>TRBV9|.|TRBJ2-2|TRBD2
TGTGCCAGCAGCATCGCTAGCGGGGGGGCGGGCACCGGGGAGCTGTTTTTT
CASSIASGGAGTGELFF
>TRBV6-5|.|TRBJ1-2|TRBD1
TGTGCCAGCAGTTCAGCGGGACAGGGATCGAGGGGCTACACCTTC
CASSSAGQGSRGYTF
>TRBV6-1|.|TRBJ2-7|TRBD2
TGTGCCAGCAGTGAGACTCTAGCGGACTACTCCTACGAGCAGTACTTC
CASSETLADYSYEQYF
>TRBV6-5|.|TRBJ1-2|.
TGTGCCAGCAGTTCATCCCCCTATGGCTACACCTTC
CASSSSPYGYTF
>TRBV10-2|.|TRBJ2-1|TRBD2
TGCGCCAGCAGTGAGTACCGGACTAGTGATGAGCAGTTCTTC
CASSEYRTSDEQFF
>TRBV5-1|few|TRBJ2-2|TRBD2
TGCGCCAGCAGCTTGGCCGGGACTAGTTCTTTCGGGGAGCTGTTTTTT
CASSLAGTSSFGELFF
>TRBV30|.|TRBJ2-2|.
TGTGCTGTGAGGTCCGGGGAGCTGTTTTTT
CAVRSGELFF
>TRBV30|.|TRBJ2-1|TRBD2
TGTGCCTGGAGTGTGAGCGGGAGGGCGGAGCAGTTCTTC
CAWSVSGRAEQFF
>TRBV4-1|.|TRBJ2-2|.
TGCGCCAGCAGCCTCACGGGGCGGGGTGCTCTCGGGGAGCTGTTTTTT
CASSLTGRGALGELFF
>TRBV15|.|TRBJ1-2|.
TGTGCCACCAGCAGAGGAACGGGGAACTATGGCTACACCTTC
CATSRGTGNYGYTF
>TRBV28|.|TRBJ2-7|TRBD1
TGTGCCAGCAGTACATACCGGGACAGGGGATCCTACGAGCAGTACTTC
CASSTYRDRGSYEQYF
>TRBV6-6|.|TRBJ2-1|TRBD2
TGTGCCAGCAGACCCACCCGACTAGCGGCATACAATGAGCAGTTCTTC
CASRPTRLAAYNEQFF
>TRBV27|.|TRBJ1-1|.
TGTGCCAGCAGTTTCACAGGGACGAACACTGAAGCTTTCTTT
CASSFTGTNTEAFF
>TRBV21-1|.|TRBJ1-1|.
TGTGCCAGCAGCAAAGTACAGGCTGAAGCTTTCTTT
CASSKVQAEAFF
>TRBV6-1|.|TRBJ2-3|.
TGTGCCAGCACTCATGGTAGGGAGGTTTCAGATACGCAGTATTTT
CASTHGREVSDTQYF
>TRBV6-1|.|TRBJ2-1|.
TGTGCCAGCAGTGAAAGACGCTCTCGGGGCAATGAGCAGTTCTTC
CASSERRSRGNEQFF